This passage covers 27 T cell receptor beta chains from one sample sequenced in a study of glioma-infiltrating T cells after dendritic cell vaccination. Only in-frame clones appear in the TCRdb table, and some are missing; sequencing was by immunoSEQ multiplex PCR. This table holds 85,000 to 95,000 clones, 85% to 90% found once. Sequencing was performed on blood, taken before dendritic cell vaccination. The receptors here all came from a human donor with glioblastoma.

The chain combines TRBV20-1 with TRBJ2-7; D unresolved. V lost 1 base and J 6 bases, leaving 7 bases between the germline ends. Germline V gene data show CDR1 as DFQATT and CDR2 as SNEGSKA (reference sequence). The CDR3 has 11 residues. The CDR3 is CSARVLGEQYF. The CDR3 DNA reads as TGCAGTGCTAGAGTCCTCGGCGAGCAGTACTTC.

The rearrangement links TRBV19 to TRBJ2-7; possibly TRBD2 for D (5 bases). In germline, CDR1 is LNHDA, CDR2 SQIVND (reference sequence). The CDR3 is made up of 14 amino acids. The germline V and J ends were trimmed by 6 bases and 4 bases, with 16 bases remaining between them. The CDR3 loop reads CASRERGSRYEQYF. DNA for the CDR3: TGTGCCAGTAGAGAGCGTGGGAGCAGGTACGAGCAGTACTTC.

This chain links TRBV7-6 with TRBJ2-1; tentative D call: TRBD1 (5 bases). Germline CDR1 SGHVS, CDR2 FNYEAQ. The CDR3 covers 13 residues. V dropped 1 base and J dropped 10 bases, with 11 bases sitting between them. The CDR3: CASSLGSKGEQFF. CDR3 nucleotide sequence: TGTGCCAGCAGCTTAGGGTCCAAGGGGGAGCAGTTCTTC.

The V call is TRBV9, the J call TRBJ2-2, with TRBD2 matching over 7 bases. This CDR3 region has 13 residues. The germline gives CDR1 SGDLS, CDR2 YYNGEE. The junction had 2 bases not matched to a gene; V was cut back by 4 bases and J by 5 bases. The CDR3 spells CASSPGGTGELFF. The CDR3 region has the DNA TGTGCCAGCAGCCCGGGGGGTACCGGGGAGCTGTTTTTT.

The chain links TRBV5-4 to TRBJ2-7; 7 bases align to TRBD2. V was pared by 4 bases and J by 4 bases, with 5 bases of the junction left unmatched. This CDR3 has 13 residues. The germline V gene has CDR1 SGHNT and CDR2 YYREEE (reference sequence). The CDR3 sequence: CASSLSGRYEQYF. The CDR3 bases are TGTGCCAGCAGCCTCTCCGGGAGGTACGAGCAGTACTTC. The variable domain in full, completed from reference TRBV5-4 and TRBJ2-7, reads ETGVTQSPTHLIKTRGQQVTLRCSSQSGHNTVSWYQQALGQGPQFIFQYYREEENGRGNFPPRFSGLQFPNYSSELNVNALELDDSALYLCASSLSGRYEQYFGPGTRLTVT.

The chain combines TRBV18 with TRBJ2-7; the D gene is possibly TRBD1 (6 bases). CDR1 KGHSH and CDR2 LQKENI come from the germline V gene. CDR3 length: 13 residues. Trimming took 2 bases from V and 5 from J, leaving 10 bases between them. This chain's CDR3 is CASSPTGTHEQYF. CDR3 coding DNA: TGTGCCAGCTCACCAACCGGGACACACGAGCAGTACTTC.

CDR3 bases: TGTGCCAGCAGCCAAGGCCTAGCGGGGGTCTACGAGCAGTACTTC. It specifies CASSQGLAGVYEQYF. This sequence joins TRBV14 and TRBJ2-7; TRBD2 agrees at 10 bases. This CDR3 has 15 residues. The trim removed 1 base at V and 3 bases at J, leaving 3 bases unmatched. The germline CDR1 and CDR2 sequences are SGHDN and FVKESK.

The chain links TRBV27 to TRBJ2-2, with D maybe TRBD2 (6 bases). The CDR3 contains 19 residues. V dropped 2 bases and J dropped 8 bases, with 27 bases sitting between them. CDR1 is MNHEY and CDR2 is SMNVEV in the germline V gene (reference sequence). CDR3 sequence: CASSLQGGAGKDVAGELFF. The CDR3 nucleotides read TGTGCCAGCAGTTTACAAGGCGGGGCAGGGAAAGACGTCGCGGGGGAGCTGTTTTTT.

This clone has just one count. This CDR3 reads CASSNSGAYNEQFF. The CDR3 DNA sequence: TGTGCCAGCAGCAATAGCGGGGCCTACAATGAGCAGTTCTTC. The chain is built from TRBV9 and TRBJ2-1, with 8 positions matching TRBD2. Unmatched junction bases numbered 2, after V lost 4 bases and J lost 2 bases. Germline CDR1 and CDR2: SGDLS and YYNGEE. The CDR3 loop spans 14 amino acids.

V is TRBV19 and J is TRBJ2-5; D gene uncertain. V was clipped by 1 base and J by 0 bases, with 9 bases between them. There are 15 residues in the CDR3. Germline loops: CDR1 LNHDA, CDR2 SQIVND (reference sequence). Written as DNA, the CDR3 is TGTGCCAGTAGTATAGGCCAACGGTACCAAGAGACCCAGTACTTC. Its protein is CASSIGQRYQETQYF.

The chain couples TRBV11-3 to TRBJ2-1; D remains unclear. The CDR3 contains 14 residues. Deletions cut 1 base from V and 4 bases from J, with 8 bases between. Germline loops: CDR1 SGHNT, CDR2 YENEEA. The CDR3 reads CASSLGGKYNEQFF. The CDR3 DNA reads as TGTGCCAGCAGCTTAGGCGGAAAATACAATGAGCAGTTCTTC.

This rearrangement joins TRBV4-1 to TRBJ1-5; 8 bases align to TRBD1. Germline V lookup: CDR1 MGHRA, CDR2 YSYEKL. With V trimmed by 0 bases and J by 6 bases, 7 bases remained unmatched. The CDR3 runs to 16 residues. The CDR3 nucleotides read TGCGCCAGCAGCCAAGACGAGGCAGGGGGCATTCAGCCCCAGCATTTT. Amino acids: CASSQDEAGGIQPQHF.

The chain combines TRBV30 with TRBJ2-7; weak D call: TRBD2 (5 bases). Germline CDR1 is GTSNPN and CDR2 is SVGIG (reference sequence). The CDR3 totals 15 residues. Trimming took off 2 bases at V and 9 bases at J, with 23 bases between the two ends. The CDR3 loop reads CAWSRRRGISIGQYF. The CDR3, as DNA: TGTGCCTGGAGTAGGAGGAGAGGGATCTCAATCGGGCAGTACTTC.

CDR3 bases: TGCGCCAGCACCCAAGCGGGGGGGCAGTACACCGGGGAGCTGTTTTTT. Its translation is CASTQAGGQYTGELFF. The rearrangement links TRBV10-2 to TRBJ2-2, with 10 nucleotides matching TRBD2. Losses at the gene ends were 7 bases for V and 3 bases for J; bases not matched to a gene: 8. The germline CDR1 and CDR2 sequences are WSHSY and SAAADI. The CDR3 sequence is 16 residues long.

This clone has a single count. The chain has TRBV7-9 and TRBJ2-7, with D maybe TRBD2 (6 bases). Germline CDR1 is SEHNR and CDR2 is FQNEAQ (reference sequence). This CDR3 spans 14 amino acids. V was trimmed by 0 bases and J by 9 bases, leaving 15 bases between them. The CDR3 spells CASSLAGTGLRQYF. The CDR3 DNA sequence: TGTGCCAGCAGCTTAGCCGGGACTGGTCTTAGGCAGTACTTC.

The chain is built from TRBV4-2 and TRBJ2-2; perhaps TRBD2 as D (6 bases). Trimming stripped 0 bases from V and 7 bases from J, with 15 bases between. The germline V gene has CDR1 LGHNA and CDR2 YNFKEQ. This CDR3 comprises 16 residues. CDR3 sequence reads: CASSQDGAVGGGELFF. The CDR3 region has the DNA TGTGCCAGCAGCCAAGATGGGGCCGTGGGGGGCGGGGAGCTGTTTTTT.

The chain recombines TRBV4-2 with TRBJ2-1, with 11 nucleotides matching TRBD1. CDR3 length equals 15 residues. The V gene's germline CDR1 is LGHNA and CDR2 YNFKEQ. Trimming cost V 4 bases and J 1 base; bases outside gene matches: 0. The CDR3 sequence: CASSRDRGSYNEQFF. For the CDR3, the DNA is TGTGCCAGCAGCCGGGACAGGGGGTCCTACAATGAGCAGTTCTTC.

The V and J genes are TRBV9 and TRBJ2-2; 12 nucleotides line up with TRBD1. Unmatched junction bases numbered 5, after V lost 4 bases and J lost 4 bases. The CDR3 sequence is 16 residues long. CDR1 and CDR2 from the germline V gene are SGDLS and YYNGEE. The CDR3 here is CASSTRDRGLTGELFF. In DNA, the CDR3 is TGTGCCAGCAGCACGAGGGACAGGGGGCTCACCGGGGAGCTGTTTTTT.

The chain has TRBV10-2 and TRBJ2-7; tentative D call: TRBD2 (6 bases). The CDR3 totals 13 residues. V lost 8 bases and J 4 bases, leaving 15 bases between the germline ends. The germline CDR1 and CDR2 sequences are WSHSY and SAAADI. CDR3 protein: CASGRTGPYEQYF. The CDR3 nucleotides are TGCGCCAGCGGGAGGACGGGGCCTTACGAGCAGTACTTC.

The chain uses TRBV2 and TRBJ1-2; TRBD1 is a possible D gene (5 bases). From germline, CDR1 is SNHLY and CDR2 FYNNEI. The CDR3 is 13 amino acids. V lost 6 bases and J 8 bases, leaving 16 bases between the germline ends. The CDR3 loop reads CASRRTSWEGYTF. The CDR3 DNA follows: TGTGCCAGCAGACGGACATCCTGGGAAGGCTACACCTTC.

The chain carries TRBV30 and TRBJ1-1; D may be TRBD1 (6 bases). V was trimmed by 2 bases and J by 0 bases, leaving 10 bases between them. The CDR3 is made up of 14 amino acids. The germline CDR1 and CDR2 sequences are GTSNPN and SVGIG (reference sequence). CDR3: CAWSSGTMNTEAFF. The CDR3 DNA follows: TGTGCCTGGAGTAGCGGGACAATGAACACTGAAGCTTTCTTT.

The genes are TRBV7-6 and TRBJ2-7; 8 nucleotides match TRBD2. The CDR3 is 14 amino acids. J gave up 4 bases and V 1 base, and 3 bases lay outside the gene matches. CDR1 is SGHVS, CDR2 FNYEAQ, per germline. Written as DNA, the CDR3 is TGTGCCAGCAGCTTAGTGCTAGCGGGTTACGAGCAGTACTTC. Residues: CASSLVLAGYEQYF. The full variable domain, with the rest looked up from reference TRBV7-6 and TRBJ2-7, is GAGVSQSPRYKVTKRGQDVALRCDPISGHVSLYWYRQALGQGPEFLTYFNYEAQQDKSGLPNDRFSAERPEGSISTLTIQRTEQRDSAMYRCASSLVLAGYEQYFGPGTRLTVT.

The chain links TRBV5-1 to TRBJ2-7, with a tentative D call TRBD2 (5 bases). V was shortened by 0 bases and J by 2 bases, with 9 bases between the two germline ends. The CDR3 is 14 residues long. Germline CDR1 is SGHRS and CDR2 is YFSETQ. The CDR3 protein is CASSLEASTYEQYF. As DNA, the CDR3 is TGCGCCAGCAGCTTGGAAGCTAGCACCTACGAGCAGTACTTC.

In this sample, this clone turned up once. V and J are TRBV9 and TRBJ1-2, with TRBD1 matching 8 bases. This CDR3 is built from 14 residues. Trimming cost V 3 bases and J 4 bases; bases outside gene matches: 5. The germline CDR1 and CDR2 sequences are SGDLS and YYNGEE. The CDR3 reads CASSGDRGLYGYTF. The CDR3 coding sequence is TGTGCCAGCAGCGGAGACAGGGGTCTCTATGGCTACACCTTC.

The rearrangement links TRBV7-2 to TRBJ2-3, with D possibly TRBD2 on 5 matching bases. Germline V lookup: CDR1 SGHTA, CDR2 FQGNSA. Trimming stripped 3 bases from V and 0 bases from J, with 10 bases between. The CDR3 loop spans 15 amino acids. CDR3 region: CASSFGSASTDTQYF. Written as DNA, the CDR3 is TGTGCCAGCAGCTTCGGTAGCGCAAGCACAGATACGCAGTATTTT.

The chain couples TRBV15 to TRBJ1-5; TRBD1 matches 7 bases. Germline V gene data show CDR1 as LNHNV and CDR2 as YYDKDF (reference sequence). The V segment lost 4 bases and the J segment 5 bases; nucleotides outside the gene matches: 8. This CDR3 is 15 amino acids long. CDR3 bases: TGTGCCACCAGCAACTTCAGGGGGTCGGATCAGCCCCAGCATTTT. Protein sequence: CATSNFRGSDQPQHF.

This clone was counted a single time. The rearrangement uses TRBV10-3 and TRBJ1-4; D possibly corresponds to TRBD1 (5 bases). Germline V gene sequence: CDR1 ENHRY, CDR2 SYGVKD. V gave up 10 bases and J gave up 3 bases, with 12 bases separating them. This CDR3 contains 13 residues. For the CDR3, the DNA is TGTGCCACCTCCAGGGCTCCTAATGAAAAACTGTTTTTT. The encoded protein is CATSRAPNEKLFF.